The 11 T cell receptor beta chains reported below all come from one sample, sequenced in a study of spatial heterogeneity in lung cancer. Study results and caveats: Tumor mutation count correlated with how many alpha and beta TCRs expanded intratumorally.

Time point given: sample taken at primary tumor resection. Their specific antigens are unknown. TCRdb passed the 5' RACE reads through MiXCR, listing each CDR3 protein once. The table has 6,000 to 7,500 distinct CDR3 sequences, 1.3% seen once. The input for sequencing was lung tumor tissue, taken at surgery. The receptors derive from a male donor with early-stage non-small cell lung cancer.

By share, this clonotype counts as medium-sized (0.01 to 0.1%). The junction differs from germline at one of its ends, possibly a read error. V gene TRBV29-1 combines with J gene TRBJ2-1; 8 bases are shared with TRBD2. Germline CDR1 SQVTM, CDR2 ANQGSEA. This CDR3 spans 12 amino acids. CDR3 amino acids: CSVGGQAGGGIF. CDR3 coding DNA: TGCAGCGTTGGGGGGCAGGCGGGAGGAGGGATCTTC.

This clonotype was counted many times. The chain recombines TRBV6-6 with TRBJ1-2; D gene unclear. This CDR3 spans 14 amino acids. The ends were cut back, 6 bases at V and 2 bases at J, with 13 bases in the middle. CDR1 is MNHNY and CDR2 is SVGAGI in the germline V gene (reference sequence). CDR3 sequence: CASRTYGVNYGYTF. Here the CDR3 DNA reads TGTGCCAGCAGGACATACGGAGTCAACTATGGCTACACCTTC.

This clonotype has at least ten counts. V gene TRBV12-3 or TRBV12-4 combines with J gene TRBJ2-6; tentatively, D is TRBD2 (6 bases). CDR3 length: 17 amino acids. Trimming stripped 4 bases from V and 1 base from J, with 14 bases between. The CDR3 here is CASSSGLGGSGANVLTF. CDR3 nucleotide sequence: TGTGCCAGCAGTTCGGGACTGGGCGGATCTGGGGCCAACGTCCTGACTTTC.

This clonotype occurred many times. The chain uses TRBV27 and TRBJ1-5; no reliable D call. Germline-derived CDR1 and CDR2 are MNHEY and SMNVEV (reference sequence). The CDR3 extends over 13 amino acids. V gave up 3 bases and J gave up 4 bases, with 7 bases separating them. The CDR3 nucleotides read TGTGCCAGCAGTTTTTCAGTTAATCAGCCCCAGCATTTT. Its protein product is CASSFSVNQPQHF.

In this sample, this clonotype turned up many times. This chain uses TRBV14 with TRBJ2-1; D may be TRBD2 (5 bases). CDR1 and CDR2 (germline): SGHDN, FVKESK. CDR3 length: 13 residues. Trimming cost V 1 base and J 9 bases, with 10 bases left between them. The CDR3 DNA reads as TGTGCCAGCAGCCAAGGAGGGTCGGGTGAGCAGTTCTTC. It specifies CASSQGGSGEQFF.

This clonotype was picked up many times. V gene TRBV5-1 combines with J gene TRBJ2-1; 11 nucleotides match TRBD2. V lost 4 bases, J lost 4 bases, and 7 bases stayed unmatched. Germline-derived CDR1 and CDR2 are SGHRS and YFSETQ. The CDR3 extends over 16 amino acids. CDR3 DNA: TGCGCCAGCAGCCCGGGACTAGCGGAGAAGTACAATGAGCAGTTCTTC. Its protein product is CASSPGLAEKYNEQFF.

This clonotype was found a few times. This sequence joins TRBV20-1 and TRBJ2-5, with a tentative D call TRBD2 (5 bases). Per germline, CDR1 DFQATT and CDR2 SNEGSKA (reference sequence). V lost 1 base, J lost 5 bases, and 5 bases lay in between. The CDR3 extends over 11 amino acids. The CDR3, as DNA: TGCAGTGCTAGAGGAGGGGAGACCCAGTACTTC. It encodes CSARGGETQYF.

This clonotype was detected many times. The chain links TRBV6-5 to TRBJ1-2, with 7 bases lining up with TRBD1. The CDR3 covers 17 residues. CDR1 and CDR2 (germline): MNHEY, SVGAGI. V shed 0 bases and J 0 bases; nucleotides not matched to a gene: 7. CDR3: CASSYSRGGATNYGYTF. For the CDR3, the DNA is TGTGCCAGCAGTTACTCGAGAGGGGGCGCGACTAACTATGGCTACACCTTC.

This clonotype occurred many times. The CDR3 loop reads CASSYSWGWNSPLHF. The CDR3 bases are TGTGCCAGCAGTTACTCGTGGGGTTGGAATTCACCCCTCCACTTT. The rearrangement links TRBV6-5 to TRBJ1-6; no definite D call. Germline loops: CDR1 MNHEY, CDR2 SVGAGI. V gave up 0 bases and J gave up 7 bases, with 10 bases separating them. The CDR3 covers 15 residues.

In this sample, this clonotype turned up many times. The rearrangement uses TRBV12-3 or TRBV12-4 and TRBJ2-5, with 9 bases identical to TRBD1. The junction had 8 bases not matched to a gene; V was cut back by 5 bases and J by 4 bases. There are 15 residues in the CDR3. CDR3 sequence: CASSLGQGNRETQYF. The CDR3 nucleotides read TGTGCCAGCAGTCTCGGACAGGGGAACAGAGAGACCCAGTACTTC.

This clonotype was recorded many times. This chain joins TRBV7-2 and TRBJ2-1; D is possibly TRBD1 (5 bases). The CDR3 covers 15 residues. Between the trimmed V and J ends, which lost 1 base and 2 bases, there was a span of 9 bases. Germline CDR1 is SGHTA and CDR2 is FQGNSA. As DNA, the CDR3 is TGTGCCAGCAGCTTAGGGGAAGGGGCCTACAATGAGCAGTTCTTC. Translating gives CASSLGEGAYNEQFF.